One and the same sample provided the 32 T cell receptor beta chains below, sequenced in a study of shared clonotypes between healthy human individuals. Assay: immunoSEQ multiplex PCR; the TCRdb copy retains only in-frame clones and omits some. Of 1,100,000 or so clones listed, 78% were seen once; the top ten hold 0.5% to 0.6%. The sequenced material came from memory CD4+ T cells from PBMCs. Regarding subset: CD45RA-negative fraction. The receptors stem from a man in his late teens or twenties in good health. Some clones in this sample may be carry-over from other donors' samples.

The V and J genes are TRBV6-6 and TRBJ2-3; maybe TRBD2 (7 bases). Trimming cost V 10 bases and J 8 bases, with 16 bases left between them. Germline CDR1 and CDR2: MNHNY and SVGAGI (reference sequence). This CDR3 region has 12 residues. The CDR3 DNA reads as TGTGCCACCCTACAGGGCGGGGGTACGCAGTATTTT. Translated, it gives CATLQGGGTQYF.

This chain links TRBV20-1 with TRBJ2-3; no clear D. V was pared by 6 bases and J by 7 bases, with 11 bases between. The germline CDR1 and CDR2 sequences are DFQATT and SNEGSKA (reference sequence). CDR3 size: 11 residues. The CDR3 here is CSAPTLYTQYF. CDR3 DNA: TGCAGTGCCCCGACTCTATATACGCAGTATTTT.

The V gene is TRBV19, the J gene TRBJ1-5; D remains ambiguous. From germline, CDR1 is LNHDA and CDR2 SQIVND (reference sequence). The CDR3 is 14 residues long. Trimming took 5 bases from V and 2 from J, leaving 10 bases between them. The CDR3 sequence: CASSSGNGNQPQHF. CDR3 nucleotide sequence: TGTGCCAGTAGTTCGGGGAATGGCAATCAGCCCCAGCATTTT.

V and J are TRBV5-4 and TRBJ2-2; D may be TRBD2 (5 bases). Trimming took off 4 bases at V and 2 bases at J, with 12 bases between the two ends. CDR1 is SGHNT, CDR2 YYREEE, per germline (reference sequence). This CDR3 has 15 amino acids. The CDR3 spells CASSHRGGNTGELFF. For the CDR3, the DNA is TGTGCCAGCAGCCACCGGGGTGGAAACACCGGGGAGCTGTTTTTT.

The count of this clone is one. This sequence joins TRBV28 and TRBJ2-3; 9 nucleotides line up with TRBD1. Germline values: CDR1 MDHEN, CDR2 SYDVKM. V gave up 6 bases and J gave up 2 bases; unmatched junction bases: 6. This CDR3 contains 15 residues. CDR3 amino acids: CASRTRDRVTDTQYF. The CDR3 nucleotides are TGTGCCAGCAGAACCCGGGACAGGGTCACAGATACGCAGTATTTT. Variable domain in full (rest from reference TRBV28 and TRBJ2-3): DVKVTQSSRYLVKRTGEKVFLECVQDMDHENMFWYRQDPGLGLRLIYFSYDVKMKEKGDIPEGYSVSREKKERFSLILESASTNQTSMYLCASRTRDRVTDTQYFGPGTRLTVL.

This chain's CDR3 is CASSLRPKADSSYNEQFF. CDR3 sequence (DNA): TGCGCCAGCAGCTTGAGGCCCAAAGCCGACAGCTCCTACAATGAGCAGTTCTTC. The V and J genes are TRBV5-1 and TRBJ2-1; D might be TRBD1 (5 bases). The CDR3 is 18 amino acids. V was trimmed by 1 base and J by 0 bases, leaving 17 bases between them. Looked up from germline, CDR1 is SGHRS and CDR2 is YFSETQ.

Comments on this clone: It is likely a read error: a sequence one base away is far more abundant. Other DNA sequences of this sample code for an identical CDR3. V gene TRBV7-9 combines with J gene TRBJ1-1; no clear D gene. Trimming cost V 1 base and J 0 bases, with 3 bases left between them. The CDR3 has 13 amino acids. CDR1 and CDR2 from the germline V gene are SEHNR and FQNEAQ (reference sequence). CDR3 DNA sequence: TGTGCCAGCAGCTTAGTAATGAACACTGAAGCTTTCTTT. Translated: CASSLVMNTEAFF.

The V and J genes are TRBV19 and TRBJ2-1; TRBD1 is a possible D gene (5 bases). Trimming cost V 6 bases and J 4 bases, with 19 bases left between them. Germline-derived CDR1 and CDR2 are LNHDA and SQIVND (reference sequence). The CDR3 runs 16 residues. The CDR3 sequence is CASSPRATPRYNEQFF. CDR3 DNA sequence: TGTGCCAGTAGCCCCAGGGCGACCCCCCGATACAATGAGCAGTTCTTC.

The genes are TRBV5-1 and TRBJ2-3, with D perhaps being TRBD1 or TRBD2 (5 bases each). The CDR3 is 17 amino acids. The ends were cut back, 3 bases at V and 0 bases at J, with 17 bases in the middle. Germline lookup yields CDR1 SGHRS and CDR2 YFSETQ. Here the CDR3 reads CASSWGYGTLSTDTQYF. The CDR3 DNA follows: TGCGCCAGCAGCTGGGGCTACGGGACGCTTAGCACAGATACGCAGTATTTT.

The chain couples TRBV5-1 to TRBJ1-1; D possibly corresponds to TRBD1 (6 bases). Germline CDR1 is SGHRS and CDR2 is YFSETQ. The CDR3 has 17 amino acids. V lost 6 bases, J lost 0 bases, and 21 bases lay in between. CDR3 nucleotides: TGCGCCAGCACTTGGGGACAAGCAAACCTTCTGAACACTGAAGCTTTCTTT. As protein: CASTWGQANLLNTEAFF. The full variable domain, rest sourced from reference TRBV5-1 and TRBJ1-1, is KAGVTQTPRYLIKTRGQQVTLSCSPISGHRSVSWYQQTPGQGLQFLFEYFSETQRNKGNFPGRFSGRQFSNSRSEMNVSTLELGDSALYLCASTWGQANLLNTEAFFGQGTRLTVV.

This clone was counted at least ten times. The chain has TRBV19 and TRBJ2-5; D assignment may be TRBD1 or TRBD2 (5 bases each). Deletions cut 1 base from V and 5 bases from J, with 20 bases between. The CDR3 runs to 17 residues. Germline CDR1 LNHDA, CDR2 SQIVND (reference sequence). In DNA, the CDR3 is TGTGCCAGTAGTATAGGTGGTGGGGGACCCCGGTCGGAGACCCAGTACTTC. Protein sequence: CASSIGGGGPRSETQYF.

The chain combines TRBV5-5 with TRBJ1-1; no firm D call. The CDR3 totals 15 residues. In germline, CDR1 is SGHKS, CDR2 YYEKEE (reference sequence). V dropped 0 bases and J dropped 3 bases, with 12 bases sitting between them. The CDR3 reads CASSLDGNGDTEAFF. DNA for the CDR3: TGTGCCAGCAGCTTGGACGGGAATGGTGACACTGAAGCTTTCTTT.

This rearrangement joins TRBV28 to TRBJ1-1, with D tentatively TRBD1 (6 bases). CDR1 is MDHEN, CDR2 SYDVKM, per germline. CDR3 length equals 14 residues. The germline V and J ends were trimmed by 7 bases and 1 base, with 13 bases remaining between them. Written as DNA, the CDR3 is TGTGCCAGCACCAGGGGCACTAGGAACACTGAAGCTTTCTTT. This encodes CASTRGTRNTEAFF. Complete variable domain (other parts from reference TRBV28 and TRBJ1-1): DVKVTQSSRYLVKRTGEKVFLECVQDMDHENMFWYRQDPGLGLRLIYFSYDVKMKEKGDIPEGYSVSREKKERFSLILESASTNQTSMYLCASTRGTRNTEAFFGQGTRLTVV.

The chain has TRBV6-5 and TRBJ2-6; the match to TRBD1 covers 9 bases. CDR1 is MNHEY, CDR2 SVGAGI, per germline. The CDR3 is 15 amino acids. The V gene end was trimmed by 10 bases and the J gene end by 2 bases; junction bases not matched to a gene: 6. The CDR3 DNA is TGTGCCACTCATACAGGGGGCGCTGGGGCCAACGTCCTGACTTTC. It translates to CATHTGGAGANVLTF.

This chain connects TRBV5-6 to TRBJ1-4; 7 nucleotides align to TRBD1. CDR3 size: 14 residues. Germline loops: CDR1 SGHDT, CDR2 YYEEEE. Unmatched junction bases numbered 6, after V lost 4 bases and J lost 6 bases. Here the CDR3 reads CASSPQGPDEKLFF. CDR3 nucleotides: TGTGCCAGCAGCCCACAGGGGCCCGATGAAAAACTGTTTTTT.

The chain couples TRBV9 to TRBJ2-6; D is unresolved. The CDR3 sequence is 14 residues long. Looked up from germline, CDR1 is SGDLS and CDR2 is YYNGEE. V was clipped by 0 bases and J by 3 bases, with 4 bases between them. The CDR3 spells CASSVVVGANVLTF. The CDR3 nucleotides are TGTGCCAGCAGCGTAGTGGTTGGGGCCAACGTCCTGACTTTC.

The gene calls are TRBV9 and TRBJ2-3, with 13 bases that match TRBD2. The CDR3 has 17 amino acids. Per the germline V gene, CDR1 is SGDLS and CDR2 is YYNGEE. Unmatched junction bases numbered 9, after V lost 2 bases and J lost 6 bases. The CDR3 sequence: CASSVYPLAGGVDTQYF. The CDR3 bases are TGTGCCAGCAGCGTCTACCCACTAGCGGGAGGGGTGGATACGCAGTATTTT.

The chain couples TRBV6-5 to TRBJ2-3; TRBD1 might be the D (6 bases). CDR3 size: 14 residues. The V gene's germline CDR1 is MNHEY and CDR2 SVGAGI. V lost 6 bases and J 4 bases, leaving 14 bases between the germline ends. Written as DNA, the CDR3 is TGTGCCAGCAGCCCTAGGGGGAGTTCAGATACGCAGTATTTT. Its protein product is CASSPRGSSDTQYF.

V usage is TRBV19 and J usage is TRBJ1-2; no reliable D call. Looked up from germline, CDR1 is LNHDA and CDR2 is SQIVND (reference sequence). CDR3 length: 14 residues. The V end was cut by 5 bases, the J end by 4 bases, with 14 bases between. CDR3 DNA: TGTGCCAGTAGTGTGCGGGCCCTGGTCTATGGCTACACCTTC. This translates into CASSVRALVYGYTF.

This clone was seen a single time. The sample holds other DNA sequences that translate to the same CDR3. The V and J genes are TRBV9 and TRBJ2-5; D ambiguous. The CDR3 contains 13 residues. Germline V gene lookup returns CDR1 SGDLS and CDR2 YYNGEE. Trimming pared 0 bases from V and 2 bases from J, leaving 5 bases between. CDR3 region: CASSVDSQETQYF. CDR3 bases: TGTGCCAGCAGCGTAGACTCTCAAGAGACCCAGTACTTC.

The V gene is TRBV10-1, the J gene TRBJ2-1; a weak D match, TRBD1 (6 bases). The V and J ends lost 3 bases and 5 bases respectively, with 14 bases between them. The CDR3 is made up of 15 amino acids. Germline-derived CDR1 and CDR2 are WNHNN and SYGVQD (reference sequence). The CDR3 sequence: CASSDARRGNNEQFF. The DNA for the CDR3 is TGCGCCAGCAGTGACGCTAGAAGGGGGAACAATGAGCAGTTCTTC.

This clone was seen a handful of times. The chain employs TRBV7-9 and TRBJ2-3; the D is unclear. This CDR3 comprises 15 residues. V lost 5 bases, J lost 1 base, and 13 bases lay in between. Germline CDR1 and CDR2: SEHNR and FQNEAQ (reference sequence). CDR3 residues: CASSASKLGTDTQYF. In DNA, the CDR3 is TGTGCCAGCAGCGCTTCAAAGTTGGGCACAGATACGCAGTATTTT.

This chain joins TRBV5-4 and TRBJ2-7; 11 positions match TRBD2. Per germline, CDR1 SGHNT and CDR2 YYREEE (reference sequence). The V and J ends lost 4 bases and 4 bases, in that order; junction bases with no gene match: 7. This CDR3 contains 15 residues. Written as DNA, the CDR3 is TGTGCCAGCAGCCCCCACCTAGCGGGAGGTTACGAGCAGTACTTC. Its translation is CASSPHLAGGYEQYF. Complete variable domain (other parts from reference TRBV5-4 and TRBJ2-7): ETGVTQSPTHLIKTRGQQVTLRCSSQSGHNTVSWYQQALGQGPQFIFQYYREEENGRGNFPPRFSGLQFPNYSSELNVNALELDDSALYLCASSPHLAGGYEQYFGPGTRLTVT.

CDR3 DNA: TGTGCCAGCAGCCCCTCAGGCGGGAGGGTGCGTAATGAGCAGTTCTTC. Its protein product is CASSPSGGRVRNEQFF. The chain is built from TRBV5-4 and TRBJ2-1; 9 bases line up with TRBD2. The CDR3 loop spans 16 amino acids. Germline CDR1 is SGHNT and CDR2 is YYREEE (reference sequence). V shed 4 bases, J shed 7 bases, and the junction held 12 bases outside the gene matches.

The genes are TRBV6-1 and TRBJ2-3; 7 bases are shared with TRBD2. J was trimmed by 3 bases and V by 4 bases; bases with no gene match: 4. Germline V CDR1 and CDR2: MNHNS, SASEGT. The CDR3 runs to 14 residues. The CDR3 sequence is CASSVRGETDTQYF. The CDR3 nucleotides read TGTGCCAGCAGTGTTCGGGGGGAAACAGATACGCAGTATTTT.

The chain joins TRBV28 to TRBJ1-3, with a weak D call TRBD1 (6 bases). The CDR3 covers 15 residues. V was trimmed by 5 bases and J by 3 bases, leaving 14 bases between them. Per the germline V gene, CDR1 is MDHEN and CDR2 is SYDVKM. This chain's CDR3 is CASSLGGTNGNTIYF. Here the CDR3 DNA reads TGTGCCAGCAGTCTAGGGGGAACTAATGGAAACACCATATATTTT. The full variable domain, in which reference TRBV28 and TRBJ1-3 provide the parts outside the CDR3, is DVKVTQSSRYLVKRTGEKVFLECVQDMDHENMFWYRQDPGLGLRLIYFSYDVKMKEKGDIPEGYSVSREKKERFSLILESASTNQTSMYLCASSLGGTNGNTIYFGEGSWLTVV.

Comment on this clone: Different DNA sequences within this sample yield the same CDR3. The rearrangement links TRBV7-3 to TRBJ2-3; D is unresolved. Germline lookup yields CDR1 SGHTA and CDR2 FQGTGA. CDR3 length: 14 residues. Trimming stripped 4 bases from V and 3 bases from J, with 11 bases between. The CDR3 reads CASSSGPFTDTQYF. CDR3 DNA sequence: TGTGCCAGCAGCTCAGGACCTTTTACAGATACGCAGTATTTT.

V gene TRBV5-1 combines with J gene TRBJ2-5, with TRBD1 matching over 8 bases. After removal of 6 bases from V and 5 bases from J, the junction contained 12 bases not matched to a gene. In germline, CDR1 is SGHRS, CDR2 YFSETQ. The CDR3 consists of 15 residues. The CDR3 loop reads CASKPAGGSRETQYF. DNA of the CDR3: TGCGCCAGCAAACCGGCAGGGGGCTCGCGGGAGACCCAGTACTTC.

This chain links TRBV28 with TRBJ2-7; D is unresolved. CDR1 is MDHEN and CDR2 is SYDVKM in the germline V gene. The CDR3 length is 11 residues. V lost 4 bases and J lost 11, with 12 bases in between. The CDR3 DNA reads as TGTGCCAGCAGTTCCTCTTACTCAGAGTACTTC. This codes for CASSSSYSEYF.

The CDR3 nucleotides read TGTGCCAGTAAAAACGGGGGGGCAAATCAGCCCCAGCATTTT. Its translation is CASKNGGANQPQHF. The chain carries TRBV19 and TRBJ1-5, with D tentatively TRBD1 (6 bases). V gave up 7 bases and J gave up 4 bases, with 14 bases separating them. Germline V gene sequence: CDR1 LNHDA, CDR2 SQIVND (reference sequence). CDR3 length: 14 amino acids. Drawing the rest from reference TRBV19 and TRBJ1-5, the complete variable domain is DGGITQSPKYLFRKEGQNVTLSCEQNLNHDAMYWYRQDPGQGLRLIYYSQIVNDFQKGDIAEGYSVSREKKESFPLTVTSAQKNPTAFYLCASKNGGANQPQHFGDGTRLSIL.

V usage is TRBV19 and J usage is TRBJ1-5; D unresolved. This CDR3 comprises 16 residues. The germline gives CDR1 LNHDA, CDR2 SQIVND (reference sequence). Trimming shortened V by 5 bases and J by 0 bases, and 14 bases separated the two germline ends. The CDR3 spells CASSAPRRSSNQPQHF. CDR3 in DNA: TGTGCCAGTAGTGCGCCTCGCAGGTCTAGCAATCAGCCCCAGCATTTT.

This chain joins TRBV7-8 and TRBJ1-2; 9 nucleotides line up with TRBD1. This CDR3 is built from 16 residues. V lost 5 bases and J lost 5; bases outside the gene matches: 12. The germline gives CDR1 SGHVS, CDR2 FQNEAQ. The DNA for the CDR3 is TGTGCCAGCAGCCCTCCCCCCAGGACAGGGGAATATGGCTACACCTTC. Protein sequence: CASSPPPRTGEYGYTF.